The clone carrying this T cell receptor (beta chain) turned up a few times. The sample is drawn from a study of technical replicates of blood from several donors. Germline V lookup: CDR1 LNHDA, CDR2 SQIVND (reference sequence). The V and J ends lost 4 bases and 6 bases respectively, with 9 bases between them. The CDR3 totals 12 residues. Profiling relied on immunoSEQ multiplex PCR, and the TCRdb table lists in-frame clones only, not all of them. The table records more than 65,000 clones, roughly 77% of them present only once. The V call is TRBV19, the J call TRBJ1-2, with no clear D. This clonotype was sampled from a human donor in good health. Some clones in this sample may be carry-over from other donors' samples. The specimen sequenced was PBMCs. The CDR3 DNA reads as TGTGCCAGTAGTACCTTACTGAATGGCTACACCTTC. This sequence encodes CASSTLLNGYTF.